Below, 27 T cell receptor beta chains from the same sample are listed, as sequenced in a study of T cell responses to AZD1222 COVID-19 vaccine. This table comes from immunoSEQ multiplex PCR, and its TCRdb copy is limited to in-frame clones, with some not included. The sample has fewer than 180,000 clones, 94% seen once. Sample: peripheral blood, taken on day 0 of AZD1222 vaccination. The receptors were gathered from an adult in good health.

V usage is TRBV7-9 and J usage is TRBJ1-5, with D perhaps TRBD1 (5 bases). Trimming removed 5 bases from V and 7 bases from J, with 15 bases in between. The CDR3 totals 14 residues. The germline V gene has CDR1 SEHNR and CDR2 FQNEAQ (reference sequence). CDR3 sequence (DNA): TGTGCCAGCAGCGCCGCGGGACTAGGGCAGCCCCAGCATTTT. As protein: CASSAAGLGQPQHF.

The V gene is TRBV11-3, the J gene TRBJ2-5; D is perhaps TRBD2 (5 bases). Per germline, CDR1 SGHNT and CDR2 YENEEA. The V end lost 6 bases, the J end lost 1 base, and 9 bases lay between the germline ends. CDR3 length: 13 residues. CDR3 in amino acids: CASRGSAQETQYF. The CDR3 DNA sequence: TGTGCCAGCAGAGGGAGCGCCCAAGAGACCCAGTACTTC.

V gene TRBV12-3 or TRBV12-4 combines with J gene TRBJ1-1; D is undetermined. The CDR3 has 13 residues. Between the trimmed V and J ends, which lost 6 bases and 5 bases, there was a span of 13 bases. The CDR3 spells CASSQLVLTEAFF. The CDR3, as DNA: TGTGCCAGCAGCCAGCTCGTCCTGACTGAAGCTTTCTTT.

The rearrangement links TRBV27 to TRBJ1-6, with D uncertain. Germline V gene lookup returns CDR1 MNHEY and CDR2 SMNVEV (reference sequence). The CDR3 runs 14 residues. V was cut by 3 bases and J by 7 bases, with 10 bases left in between. CDR3 in DNA: TGTGCCAGCAGTTTCGTAAACGGGAATTCACCCCTCCACTTT. Translating it yields CASSFVNGNSPLHF.

This clone was observed once. The chain recombines TRBV6-1 with TRBJ1-2; perhaps TRBD1 as D (5 bases). CDR1 and CDR2 from the germline V gene are MNHNS and SASEGT. Trimming stripped 2 bases from V and 5 bases from J, with 15 bases between. The CDR3 spans 15 residues. The CDR3 coding sequence is TGTGCCAGCAGTGAATCCCCTACAGGAATTTATGGCTACACCTTC. It is translated as CASSESPTGIYGYTF.

The V call is TRBV19, the J call TRBJ1-4, with TRBD1 matching over 7 bases. This CDR3 spans 17 amino acids. Germline-derived CDR1 and CDR2 are LNHDA and SQIVND (reference sequence). V shed 5 bases and J 0 bases; nucleotides not matched to a gene: 9. Written as DNA, the CDR3 is TGTGCCAGTAGTGCGCACAGGGGCCTTGCAACTAATGAAAAACTGTTTTTT. Protein: CASSAHRGLATNEKLFF.

V and J are TRBV9 and TRBJ2-7; D might be TRBD1 or TRBD2, each matching 5 bases. Germline assignment: CDR1 SGDLS and CDR2 YYNGEE. This CDR3 has 15 residues. The V and J ends lost 4 bases and 0 bases respectively, with 14 bases between them. The CDR3 reads CASSPWGFSSYEQYV. The DNA for the CDR3 is TGTGCCAGCAGCCCCTGGGGGTTCAGCTCCTACGAGCAGTACGTC.

The chain recombines TRBV5-1 with TRBJ1-6; 9 bases are shared with TRBD1. The CDR3 is 15 residues long. Germline V CDR1 and CDR2: SGHRS, YFSETQ. V shed 0 bases and J 10 bases; nucleotides not matched to a gene: 5. This CDR3 reads CASSLGTGDFSPLHF. The CDR3 DNA sequence: TGCGCCAGCAGCTTGGGGACAGGGGACTTCTCACCCCTCCACTTT.

V is TRBV28 and J is TRBJ2-7; D might be TRBD2 (5 bases). The CDR3 length is 12 residues. V was clipped by 8 bases and J by 7 bases, with 15 bases between them. Germline V lookup: CDR1 MDHEN, CDR2 SYDVKM. The CDR3 nucleotides are TGTGCCAGCGTCATTCGTCGGGGAGAGCAGTACGTC. Amino acid sequence: CASVIRRGEQYV.

The chain carries TRBV27 and TRBJ1-2; tentatively, D is TRBD1 (5 bases). Trimming took 2 bases from V and 2 from J, leaving 6 bases between them. The germline gives CDR1 MNHEY, CDR2 SMNVEV (reference sequence). CDR3 length: 13 residues. The DNA for the CDR3 is TGTGCCAGCAGTTTACAGGGAAACTATGGCTACACCTTC. The encoded protein is CASSLQGNYGYTF.

This chain joins TRBV2 and TRBJ1-4; D call uncertain. The CDR3 has 14 residues. Trimming took 3 bases from V and 6 from J, leaving 11 bases between them. The germline V gene has CDR1 SNHLY and CDR2 FYNNEI. The DNA of the CDR3 is TGTGCCAGCAGTGAGCTCGGGCAGGATGAAAAACTGTTTTTT. It is translated as CASSELGQDEKLFF.

The chain joins TRBV10-3 to TRBJ2-2; TRBD2 is a possible D gene (5 bases). The germline V and J ends were trimmed by 6 bases and 4 bases, with 18 bases remaining between them. From germline, CDR1 is ENHRY and CDR2 SYGVKD. This CDR3 comprises 16 residues. The CDR3 loop is CAISSNQALATGELFF. The DNA for the CDR3 is TGTGCCATCAGCTCGAACCAGGCCCTAGCCACCGGGGAGCTGTTTTTT.

The chain couples TRBV3-1 (or the pseudogene TRBV3-2) to TRBJ1-2, with D perhaps matching TRBD1 (5 bases). The CDR3 consists of 17 residues. Deletions cut 5 bases from V and 5 bases from J, with 24 bases between. Per germline, CDR1 LGHDT and CDR2 YNNKEL (reference sequence). CDR3 sequence: CASSDYGASGGAYGYTF. CDR3 in DNA: TGTGCCAGCAGCGATTACGGGGCCTCGGGAGGGGCTTATGGCTACACCTTC.

The chain joins TRBV27 to TRBJ2-3, with TRBD1 as a possible D gene (5 bases). CDR3 length: 15 amino acids. Trimming pared 3 bases from V and 6 bases from J, leaving 16 bases between. Germline loops: CDR1 MNHEY, CDR2 SMNVEV (reference sequence). The CDR3 sequence: CASSFFGQGADTQYF. CDR3 coding DNA: TGTGCCAGCAGTTTCTTTGGGCAGGGCGCGGATACGCAGTATTTT.

V gene TRBV19 combines with J gene TRBJ2-4; the D gene is possibly TRBD1 (7 bases). The ends were cut back, 1 base at V and 10 bases at J, with 17 bases in the middle. Germline V gene data show CDR1 as LNHDA and CDR2 as SQIVND (reference sequence). The CDR3 covers 15 residues. For the CDR3, the DNA is TGTGCCAGTAGTATAGGGTCCAGGGGGGTGAGGATTCAGTACTTC. This translates into CASSIGSRGVRIQYF.

The rearrangement uses TRBV4-1 and TRBJ1-6, with a possible D match to TRBD1 (6 bases). Trimming cost V 1 base and J 7 bases, with 11 bases left between them. The V gene's germline CDR1 is MGHRA and CDR2 YSYEKL. This CDR3 is built from 15 residues. Written as DNA, the CDR3 is TGCGCCAGCAGCCAAGGGGGGGCGCGAAATTCACCCCTCCACTTT. This codes for CASSQGGARNSPLHF.

The chain links TRBV2 to TRBJ2-2; the match to TRBD1 covers 10 bases. CDR3 length: 16 amino acids. Germline CDR1 is SNHLY and CDR2 is FYNNEI. The ends lost 5 bases at V and 0 bases at J; junction bases unmatched: 3. CDR3 bases: TGTGCCAGCAGTTATGGACAGGGGGCGAACACCGGGGAGCTGTTTTTT. It encodes CASSYGQGANTGELFF.

V usage is TRBV5-1 and J usage is TRBJ1-2, with TRBD1 as a possible D gene (6 bases). The CDR3 loop spans 13 amino acids. The germline CDR1 and CDR2 sequences are SGHRS and YFSETQ. Trimming took 0 bases from V and 7 from J, leaving 10 bases between them. The CDR3 sequence: CASSLATGFGYTF. In nucleotides, the CDR3 is TGCGCCAGCAGCTTGGCAACAGGGTTTGGCTACACCTTC. Based on the CDR3 plus reference TRBV5-1 and TRBJ1-2, the full variable domain is KAGVTQTPRYLIKTRGQQVTLSCSPISGHRSVSWYQQTPGQGLQFLFEYFSETQRNKGNFPGRFSGRQFSNSRSEMNVSTLELGDSALYLCASSLATGFGYTFGSGTRLTVV.

This clone was recorded only once. Mismatch with germline at one junction end may stem from a read error. V is TRBV4-1 and J is TRBJ1-4; 11 bases are a match to TRBD1. The germline V gene encodes CDR1 MGHRA and CDR2 YSYEKL. This CDR3 is 16 amino acids long. The CDR3 here is CASCQGQGATNEKLFF. The CDR3 coding sequence is TGCGCCAGCTGCCAGGGACAGGGGGCAACTAATGAAAAACTGTTTTTT.

Only one count was recorded for this clone. The rearrangement joins TRBV7-2 to TRBJ1-5; the match to TRBD1 covers 7 bases. This CDR3 has 16 residues. The V gene end was trimmed by 4 bases and the J gene end by 2 bases; junction bases not matched to a gene: 8. Germline V gene sequence: CDR1 SGHTA, CDR2 FQGNSA. In nucleotides, the CDR3 is TGTGCCAGCAGCTCCACACCCGGGACAGGCAATCAGCCCCAGCATTTT. As protein: CASSSTPGTGNQPQHF. Using reference TRBV7-2 and TRBJ1-5 for the parts outside the CDR3, the full variable domain is GAGVSQSPSNKVTEKGKDVELRCDPISGHTALYWYRQSLGQGLEFLIYFQGNSAPDKSGLPSDRFSAERTGGSVSTLTIQRTQQEDSAVYLCASSSTPGTGNQPQHFGDGTRLSIL.

The chain joins TRBV19 to TRBJ1-2; 8 nucleotides agree with TRBD1. CDR3 length equals 13 residues. The trim removed 8 bases at V and 3 bases at J, leaving 5 bases unmatched. The germline CDR1 and CDR2 sequences are LNHDA and SQIVND (reference sequence). The CDR3 is CASGQGAYYGYTF. The DNA for the CDR3 is TGTGCCAGTGGCCAGGGGGCTTACTATGGCTACACCTTC.

This CDR3 reads CATSRRGRGSSGANVLTF. CDR3 sequence (DNA): TGTGCCACCAGCAGGAGGGGAAGGGGCTCCTCTGGGGCCAACGTCCTGACTTTC. The rearrangement joins TRBV15 to TRBJ2-6, with D perhaps matching TRBD1 or TRBD2 (5 bases each). V was cut by 3 bases and J by 0 bases, with 15 bases left in between. Germline loops: CDR1 LNHNV, CDR2 YYDKDF (reference sequence). This CDR3 is 18 amino acids long.

The chain uses TRBV4-1 and TRBJ1-5; 7 bases line up with TRBD1. This CDR3 has 17 amino acids. Germline assignment: CDR1 MGHRA and CDR2 YSYEKL. Trimming took 1 base from V and 0 from J; bases not matched to a gene: 6. Here the CDR3 DNA reads TGCGCCAGCAGCCAAGGAGTCACAGGGGTTAGCAATCAGCCCCAGCATTTT. Translating it yields CASSQGVTGVSNQPQHF.

The chain uses TRBV19 and TRBJ1-2, with unresolved D. CDR1 and CDR2 from the germline V gene are LNHDA and SQIVND (reference sequence). Trimming took off 3 bases at V and 0 bases at J, with 5 bases between the two ends. This CDR3 has 13 amino acids. DNA of the CDR3: TGTGCCAGTAGTATTACACCTAACTATGGCTACACCTTC. Its translation is CASSITPNYGYTF. The full variable domain, completed using reference TRBV19 and TRBJ1-2, is DGGITQSPKYLFRKEGQNVTLSCEQNLNHDAMYWYRQDPGQGLRLIYYSQIVNDFQKGDIAEGYSVSREKKESFPLTVTSAQKNPTAFYLCASSITPNYGYTFGSGTRLTVV.

This sequence joins TRBV19 and TRBJ2-2; 10 positions agree with TRBD1. The germline gives CDR1 LNHDA, CDR2 SQIVND (reference sequence). The CDR3 is 14 amino acids. Losses at the gene ends were 6 bases for V and 5 bases for J; bases not matched to a gene: 3. CDR3 bases: TGTGCCAGTAGCGGGGACAGGGGAACCGGGGAGCTGTTTTTT. It yields the protein CASSGDRGTGELFF. Full variable domain (missing parts from reference TRBV19 and TRBJ2-2): DGGITQSPKYLFRKEGQNVTLSCEQNLNHDAMYWYRQDPGQGLRLIYYSQIVNDFQKGDIAEGYSVSREKKESFPLTVTSAQKNPTAFYLCASSGDRGTGELFFGEGSRLTVL.

This sequence joins TRBV21-1 and TRBJ2-7; the table's D call, TRBD2, was not checked against the DNA. TRBV21-1 is a pseudogene. CDR3 size: 19 residues. CDR3 loop: CASSKPAPLPATSGVEQYV. The CDR3 region has the DNA TGTGCCAGCAGCAAACCGGCCCCCCTACCCGCGACTAGCGGGGTCGAGCAGTACGTC.

This clone turned up a few times. The V and J genes are TRBV2 and TRBJ2-3, with 7 bases lining up with TRBD2. The junction had 8 bases not matched to a gene; V was cut back by 6 bases and J by 2 bases. Germline V gives CDR1 SNHLY, CDR2 FYNNEI. The CDR3 runs to 15 residues. Here the CDR3 reads CASSALADYTDTQYF. The CDR3 DNA reads as TGTGCCAGCAGCGCCCTAGCGGATTACACAGATACGCAGTATTTT.